These 21 T cell receptor beta chains came from one sample sequenced in a study of T cells after posttransplantation cyclophosphamide. This table comes from immunoSEQ multiplex PCR, and its TCRdb copy is limited to in-frame clones, with some not included. The sample consists of roughly 13,000 clones, 76% of them appearing once. The sample comprised memory CD4+ T cells sorted from PBMCs. The receptors were gathered from a man aged 50 to 59.

This clone was detected only a few times. The rearrangement joins TRBV28 to TRBJ2-7; possibly TRBD1 for D (6 bases). The CDR3 sequence is 16 residues long. The V and J ends lost 5 bases and 1 base respectively, with 18 bases between them. CDR1 and CDR2 from the germline V gene are MDHEN and SYDVKM. The CDR3 nucleotides read TGTGCCAGCAGTCGCGATCAGGGGTACACATCCTACGAGCAGTACTTC. Protein sequence: CASSRDQGYTSYEQYF.

Only one count was recorded for this clone. The chain is built from TRBV4-3 and TRBJ2-1; 10 nucleotides align to TRBD2. Germline loops: CDR1 LGHNA, CDR2 YSLEER. CDR3 size: 15 residues. Germline trimming cut 1 base from V and 9 bases from J; bases unmatched to any gene: 6. The CDR3 region is CASSQVSGGLSEQFF. The CDR3 DNA sequence: TGCGCCAGCAGCCAAGTTAGCGGGGGGCTTAGTGAGCAGTTCTTC.

The CDR3 DNA reads as TGTGCCAGCAGCTTGGGGGGAAGAGGAGAGACCCAGTACTTC. This translates into CASSLGGRGETQYF. The chain employs TRBV2 and TRBJ2-5; D perhaps matches TRBD2 (6 bases). The V gene's germline CDR1 is SNHLY and CDR2 FYNNEI. Trimming shortened V by 6 bases and J by 4 bases, and 15 bases separated the two germline ends. The CDR3 has 14 residues.

The chain links TRBV7-9 to TRBJ2-1; tentative D call: TRBD1 (5 bases). V shed 5 bases and J shed 7 bases, with 21 bases lying between them. The germline V gene has CDR1 SEHNR and CDR2 FQNEAQ (reference sequence). The CDR3 is 16 residues long. The DNA for the CDR3 is TGTGCCAGCAGCCGTGACAGAGCCCTTGGGTTTAATGAGCAGTTCTTC. This translates into CASSRDRALGFNEQFF. Using reference TRBV7-9 and TRBJ2-1 for the parts outside the CDR3, the full variable domain is DTGVSQNPRHKITKRGQNVTFRCDPISEHNRLYWYRQTLGQGPEFLTYFQNEAQLEKSRLLSDRFSAERPKGSFSTLEIQRTEQGDSAMYLCASSRDRALGFNEQFFGPGTRLTVL.

V usage is TRBV11-3 and J usage is TRBJ2-3, with no clear D. V was pared by 5 bases and J by 1 base, with 13 bases between. CDR1 and CDR2 (germline): SGHNT, YENEEA. The CDR3 spans 15 residues. This CDR3 is CASSPSIIGTDTQYF. CDR3 nucleotide sequence: TGTGCCAGCAGCCCGTCTATCATTGGCACAGATACGCAGTATTTT. The full variable domain, in which reference TRBV11-3 and TRBJ2-3 provide the parts outside the CDR3, is EAGVVQSPRYKIIEKKQPVAFWCNPISGHNTLYWYLQNLGQGPELLIRYENEEAVDDSQLPKDRFSAERLKGVDSTLKIQPAELGDSAVYLCASSPSIIGTDTQYFGPGTRLTVL.

The genes are TRBV6-1 and TRBJ2-7; possible D gene TRBD1, 6 bases. V shed 6 bases and J shed 1 base, with 13 bases lying between them. Germline V lookup: CDR1 MNHNS, CDR2 SASEGT. The CDR3 has 14 residues. The CDR3 nucleotides read TGTGCCAGCAGGAGGACAGCTCATTCCTACGAGCAGTACTTC. This encodes CASRRTAHSYEQYF.

As concerns this clone: The same CDR3 can be traced to other DNA sequences in this sample. The CDR3 reads CASSLTGERTEAFF. CDR3 sequence (DNA): TGCGCCAGCAGCTTGACAGGGGAGAGGACTGAAGCTTTCTTT. The V call is TRBV5-1, the J call TRBJ1-1; 7 positions agree with TRBD1. V was pared by 1 base and J by 5 bases, with 5 bases of the junction left unmatched. The CDR3 has 14 residues. The germline CDR1 and CDR2 sequences are SGHRS and YFSETQ. The complete variable domain, with remaining parts taken from reference TRBV5-1 and TRBJ1-1, reads KAGVTQTPRYLIKTRGQQVTLSCSPISGHRSVSWYQQTPGQGLQFLFEYFSETQRNKGNFPGRFSGRQFSNSRSEMNVSTLELGDSALYLCASSLTGERTEAFFGQGTRLTVV.

This sequence joins TRBV23-1 and TRBJ1-4; D remains ambiguous. TRBV23-1 is classed as an ORF, of uncertain function. V was cut by 2 bases and J by 6 bases, with 16 bases left in between. The CDR3 length is 16 residues. The CDR3 here is CASSQAEGSRDEKLFF. CDR3 DNA: TGCGCCAGCAGTCAAGCGGAGGGAAGTCGGGATGAAAAACTGTTTTTT.

This clone was found once. The V gene is TRBV18, the J gene TRBJ2-4; D might be TRBD2 (6 bases). Germline values: CDR1 KGHSH, CDR2 LQKENI. The CDR3 spans 15 residues. V lost 11 bases to trimming and J lost 1 base, with 18 bases between them. CDR3 nucleotide sequence: TGTGCCTCAACCGGACGGGGGAACGCCAAAAACATTCAGTACTTC. Translated, it gives CASTGRGNAKNIQYF.

This chain connects TRBV5-6 to TRBJ1-4; TRBD1 matches 8 bases. V shed 4 bases, J shed 3 bases, and the junction held 14 bases outside the gene matches. The CDR3 extends over 18 amino acids. Germline lookup yields CDR1 SGHDT and CDR2 YYEEEE. As DNA, the CDR3 is TGTGCCAGCAGCCTCCAGGGGGCCCTCACTCTATCTAATGAAAAACTGTTTTTT. Residues: CASSLQGALTLSNEKLFF.

The chain is built from TRBV19 and TRBJ1-2, with 9 nucleotides matching TRBD1. The CDR3 totals 13 residues. Germline lookup yields CDR1 LNHDA and CDR2 SQIVND (reference sequence). The V gene end was trimmed by 5 bases and the J gene end by 8 bases; junction bases not matched to a gene: 6. The CDR3 loop is CASSSWDRDGYTF. The CDR3 nucleotides are TGTGCCAGTAGTTCCTGGGACAGGGACGGCTACACCTTC.

The chain joins TRBV28 to TRBJ1-2, with 10 bases fitting TRBD1. CDR1 is MDHEN and CDR2 is SYDVKM in the germline V gene. CDR3 length equals 15 residues. J lost 7 bases, V lost 2 bases, and 7 bases had no gene match. The CDR3 loop reads CASSLVGQGRSGYTF. CDR3 nucleotides: TGTGCCAGCAGTTTAGTGGGACAGGGGAGGAGTGGCTACACCTTC.

The rearrangement uses TRBV7-9 and TRBJ2-3; 8 nucleotides match TRBD1. V gave up 5 bases and J gave up 6 bases; unmatched junction bases: 4. The CDR3 extends over 13 amino acids. In germline, CDR1 is SEHNR, CDR2 FQNEAQ (reference sequence). CDR3 DNA sequence: TGTGCCAGCAGCCCAGGGGGCGCCGATACGCAGTATTTT. It encodes CASSPGGADTQYF.

The chain has TRBV9 and TRBJ1-4; D not certain. Trimming took 0 bases from V and 6 from J, leaving 12 bases between them. The CDR3 runs 15 residues. Germline loops: CDR1 SGDLS, CDR2 YYNGEE. The CDR3 spells CASSVVPTRDEKLFF. CDR3 in DNA: TGTGCCAGCAGCGTAGTCCCGACGAGGGATGAAAAACTGTTTTTT.

The chain combines TRBV29-1 with TRBJ2-1; 10 bases align to TRBD2. With V trimmed by 0 bases and J by 7 bases, 18 bases remained unmatched. The germline CDR1 and CDR2 sequences are SQVTM and ANQGSEA. This CDR3 has 19 amino acids. CDR3 sequence: CSVEDPRSSGSGRLNEQFF. The CDR3 region has the DNA TGCAGCGTTGAAGATCCGCGCTCTAGCGGGAGCGGCAGGTTAAATGAGCAGTTCTTC.

The chain uses TRBV11-3 and TRBJ2-5; TRBD1 agrees at 10 bases. CDR3 size: 15 residues. The germline gives CDR1 SGHNT, CDR2 YENEEA. Trimming took 5 bases from V and 1 from J; bases not matched to a gene: 4. The CDR3 spells CASSRDRGAQETQYF. CDR3 DNA: TGTGCCAGCAGCCGGGACAGGGGTGCCCAAGAGACCCAGTACTTC.

This clone occurred once. CDR3 in amino acids: CASSPSWAETQYF. In DNA form, the CDR3 reads TGTGCCAGCAGCCCCAGTTGGGCAGAGACCCAGTACTTC. The chain combines TRBV11-1 with TRBJ2-5; D unresolved. This CDR3 has 13 amino acids. In germline, CDR1 is SGHAT, CDR2 FQDESV (reference sequence). The V end lost 5 bases, the J end lost 4 bases, and 11 bases lay between the germline ends.

This chain links TRBV5-6 with TRBJ1-2, with 7 bases aligning to TRBD1. V lost 0 bases and J lost 2; bases outside the gene matches: 7. The CDR3 is 16 amino acids. The germline V gene has CDR1 SGHDT and CDR2 YYEEEE. The CDR3 is CASSLETGNPNYGYTF. In DNA, the CDR3 is TGTGCCAGCAGCTTGGAGACAGGGAATCCGAACTATGGCTACACCTTC.

The rearrangement joins TRBV5-6 to TRBJ2-5; D is uncertain. CDR1 and CDR2 from the germline V gene are SGHDT and YYEEEE. V dropped 3 bases and J dropped 0 bases, with 6 bases sitting between them. This CDR3 is built from 13 residues. CDR3 loop: CASSSQNQETQYF. The CDR3 DNA sequence: TGTGCCAGCAGCTCTCAGAACCAAGAGACCCAGTACTTC.

The DNA of the CDR3 is TGTGCCAGCAGTTTACTGATTGGTTCGGCTAGTTTTGCCGGGGAGCTGTTTTTT. Translation gives CASSLLIGSASFAGELFF. The chain uses TRBV28 and TRBJ2-2; D not resolved. The germline V and J ends were trimmed by 2 bases and 6 bases, with 22 bases remaining between them. The CDR3 is made up of 18 amino acids. CDR1 MDHEN and CDR2 SYDVKM come from the germline V gene.

This clone showed up just once. The chain joins TRBV7-2 to TRBJ2-3; no firm D call. Germline loops: CDR1 SGHTA, CDR2 FQGNSA. The germline V and J ends were trimmed by 5 bases and 7 bases, with 7 bases remaining between them. There are 11 residues in the CDR3. CDR3 nucleotide sequence: TGTGCCAGCAGCCCGTTAAATACGCAGTATTTT. Its translation is CASSPLNTQYF.